Reported below is one TCR beta chain. This sample was taken from a study of cytomegalovirus exposure and HLA in healthy donors. It was with 60 Vbeta and 13 Jbeta primers that the PCR ran. TCRdb's copy holds only in-frame clones and misses some; the assay was immunoSEQ multiplex PCR. This sample has about 160,000 clones, with less than 90% found just once. This TCR derives from a woman between 18 and 30 years old in good health and CMV-seronegative. The sequenced sample was PBMCs.

The CDR3 region is CASSRWGRQGTDTQYF. The CDR3 coding sequence is TGTGCCAGCAGCCGCTGGGGGAGGCAGGGAACAGATACGCAGTATTTT. The J gene is TRBJ2-3, the V gene TRBV5-8, with D perhaps TRBD2 (6 bases). The CDR3 runs to 16 residues. Germline assignment: CDR1 SGHTS and CDR2 YDEGEE. The germline V and J ends were trimmed by 4 bases and 3 bases, with 18 bases remaining between them.